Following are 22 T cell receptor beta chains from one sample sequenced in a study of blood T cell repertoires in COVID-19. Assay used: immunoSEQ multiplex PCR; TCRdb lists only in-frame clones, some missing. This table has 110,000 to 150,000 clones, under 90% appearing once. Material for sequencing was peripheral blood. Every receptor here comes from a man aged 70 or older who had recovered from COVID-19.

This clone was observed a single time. Here the CDR3 reads CASSREGGTGELFF. CDR3 nucleotides: TGTGCCAGCTCGCGGGAGGGCGGGACCGGGGAGCTGTTTTTT. The V gene is TRBV9, the J gene TRBJ2-2; 9 bases map to TRBD2. With 7 bases clipped from V and 5 bases from J, the junction kept 6 bases outside the gene matches. The CDR3 runs 14 residues. The germline V gene encodes CDR1 SGDLS and CDR2 YYNGEE.

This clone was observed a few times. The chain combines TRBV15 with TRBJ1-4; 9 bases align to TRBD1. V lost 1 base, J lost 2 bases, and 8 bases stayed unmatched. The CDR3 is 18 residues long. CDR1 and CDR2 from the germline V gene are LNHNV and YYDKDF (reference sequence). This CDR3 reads CATSRGGGTGQTNEKLFF. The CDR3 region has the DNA TGTGCCACCAGCAGAGGGGGCGGGACAGGGCAGACTAATGAAAAACTGTTTTTT. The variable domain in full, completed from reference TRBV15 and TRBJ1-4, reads DAMVIQNPRYQVTQFGKPVTLSCSQTLNHNVMYWYQQKSSQAPKLLFHYYDKDFNNEADTPDNFQSRRPNTSFCFLDIRSPGLGDTAMYLCATSRGGGTGQTNEKLFFGSGTQLSVL.

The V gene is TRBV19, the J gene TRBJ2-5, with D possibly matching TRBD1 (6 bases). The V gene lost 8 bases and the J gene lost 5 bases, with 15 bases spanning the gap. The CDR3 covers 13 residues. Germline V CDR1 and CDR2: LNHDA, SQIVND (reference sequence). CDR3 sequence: CASSTRGTETQYF. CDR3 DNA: TGTGCCAGTTCGACCAGGGGTACCGAGACCCAGTACTTC.

The CDR3 sequence is CASRPGLAGEFWETQYF. The CDR3 DNA reads as TGTGCCAGCAGGCCGGGGCTAGCGGGAGAGTTTTGGGAGACCCAGTACTTC. The chain joins TRBV7-2 to TRBJ2-5; 10 bases align to TRBD2. Germline V lookup: CDR1 SGHTA, CDR2 FQGNSA. The CDR3 totals 17 residues. After removal of 6 bases from V and 5 bases from J, the junction contained 15 bases not matched to a gene.

Here the CDR3 reads CASSLAMQQAFTDTQYF. The CDR3 coding sequence is TGCGCCAGCAGCTTGGCCATGCAACAGGCCTTCACAGATACGCAGTATTTT. The rearrangement links TRBV5-1 to TRBJ2-3; maybe TRBD1 (5 bases). This CDR3 is built from 17 residues. Looked up from germline, CDR1 is SGHRS and CDR2 is YFSETQ. With 0 bases removed from V and 2 bases from J, the gap between germline ends came to 16 bases. Full variable domain (rest looked up from reference TRBV5-1 and TRBJ2-3): KAGVTQTPRYLIKTRGQQVTLSCSPISGHRSVSWYQQTPGQGLQFLFEYFSETQRNKGNFPGRFSGRQFSNSRSEMNVSTLELGDSALYLCASSLAMQQAFTDTQYFGPGTRLTVL.

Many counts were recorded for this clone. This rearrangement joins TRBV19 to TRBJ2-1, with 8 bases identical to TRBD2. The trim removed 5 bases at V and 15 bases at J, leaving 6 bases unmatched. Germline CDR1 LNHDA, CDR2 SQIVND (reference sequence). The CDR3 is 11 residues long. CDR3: CASSLGRARFF. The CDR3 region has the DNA TGTGCCAGTAGTCTCGGGAGGGCGAGGTTCTTC.

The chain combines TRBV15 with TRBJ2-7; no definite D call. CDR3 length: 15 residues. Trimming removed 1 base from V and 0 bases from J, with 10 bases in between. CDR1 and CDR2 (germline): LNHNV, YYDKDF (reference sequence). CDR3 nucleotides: TGTGCCACCAGCAGAGGCAGGATACTCTCCTACGAGCAGTACTTC. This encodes CATSRGRILSYEQYF.

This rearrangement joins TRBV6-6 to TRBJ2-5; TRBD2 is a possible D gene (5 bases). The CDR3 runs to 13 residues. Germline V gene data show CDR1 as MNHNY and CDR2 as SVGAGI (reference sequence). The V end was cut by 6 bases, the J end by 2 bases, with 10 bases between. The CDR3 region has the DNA TGTGCCAGCAGGCGGACGGGGCAAGAGACCCAGTACTTC. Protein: CASRRTGQETQYF.

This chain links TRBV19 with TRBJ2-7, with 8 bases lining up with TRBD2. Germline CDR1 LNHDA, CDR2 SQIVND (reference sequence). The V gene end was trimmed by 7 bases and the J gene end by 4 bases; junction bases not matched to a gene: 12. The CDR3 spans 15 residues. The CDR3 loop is CASTPQSGSLYEQYF. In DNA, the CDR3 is TGTGCCAGTACCCCCCAAAGCGGGAGCCTATACGAGCAGTACTTC.

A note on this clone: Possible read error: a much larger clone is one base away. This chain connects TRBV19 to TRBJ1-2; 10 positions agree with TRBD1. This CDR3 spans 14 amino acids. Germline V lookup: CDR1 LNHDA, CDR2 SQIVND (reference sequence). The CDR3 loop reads CASRNRDRGYGYIF. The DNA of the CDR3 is TGTGCCAGTAGGAACCGGGACAGGGGATATGGCTACATCTTC.

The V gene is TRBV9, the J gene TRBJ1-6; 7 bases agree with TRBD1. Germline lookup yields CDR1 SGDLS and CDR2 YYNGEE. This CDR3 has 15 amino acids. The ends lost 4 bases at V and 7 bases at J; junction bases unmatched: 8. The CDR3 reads CASSPGTVENSPLHF. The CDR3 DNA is TGTGCCAGCAGCCCCGGGACAGTCGAAAATTCACCCCTCCACTTT.

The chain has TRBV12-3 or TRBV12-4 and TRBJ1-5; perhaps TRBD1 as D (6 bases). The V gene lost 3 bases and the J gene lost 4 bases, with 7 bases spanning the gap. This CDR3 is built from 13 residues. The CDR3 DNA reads TGTGCCAGCAGTTTGGACAGTAATCAGCCCCAGCATTTT. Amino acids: CASSLDSNQPQHF.

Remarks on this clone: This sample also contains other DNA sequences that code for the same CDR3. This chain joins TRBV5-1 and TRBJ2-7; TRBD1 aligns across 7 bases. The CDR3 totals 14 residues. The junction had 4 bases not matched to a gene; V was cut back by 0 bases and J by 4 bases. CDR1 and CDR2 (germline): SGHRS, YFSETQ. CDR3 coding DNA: TGCGCCAGCAGCTTGGAAGGGACAGCTTACGAGCAGTACTTC. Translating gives CASSLEGTAYEQYF.

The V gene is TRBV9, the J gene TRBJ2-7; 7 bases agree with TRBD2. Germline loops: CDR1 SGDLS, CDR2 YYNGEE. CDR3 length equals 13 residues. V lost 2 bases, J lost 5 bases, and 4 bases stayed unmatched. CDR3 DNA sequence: TGTGCCAGCAGCGTGGGGGGGACCGACGAGCAGTACTTC. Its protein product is CASSVGGTDEQYF.

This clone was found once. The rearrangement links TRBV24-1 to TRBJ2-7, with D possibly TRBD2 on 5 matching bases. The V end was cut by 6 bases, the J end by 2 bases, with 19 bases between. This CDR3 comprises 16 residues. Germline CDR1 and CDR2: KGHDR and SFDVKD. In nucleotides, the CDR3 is TGTGCCACCAGTAGCCTCCGGGATGCTAATCCCTACGAGCAGTACTTC. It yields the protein CATSSLRDANPYEQYF.

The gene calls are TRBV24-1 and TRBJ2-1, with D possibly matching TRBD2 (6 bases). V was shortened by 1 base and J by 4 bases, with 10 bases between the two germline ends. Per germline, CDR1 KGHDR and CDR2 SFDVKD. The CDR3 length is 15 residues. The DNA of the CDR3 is TGTGCCACCAGTGATTTCCCCGGGAGTTACAATGAGCAGTTCTTC. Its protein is CATSDFPGSYNEQFF.

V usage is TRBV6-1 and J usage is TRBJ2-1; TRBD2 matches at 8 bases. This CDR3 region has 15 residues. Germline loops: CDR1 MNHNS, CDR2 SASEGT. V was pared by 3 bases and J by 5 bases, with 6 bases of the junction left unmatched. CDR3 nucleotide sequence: TGTGCCAGCAGTGACGAGAGACTAGCGCACAATGAGCAGTTCTTC. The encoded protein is CASSDERLAHNEQFF.

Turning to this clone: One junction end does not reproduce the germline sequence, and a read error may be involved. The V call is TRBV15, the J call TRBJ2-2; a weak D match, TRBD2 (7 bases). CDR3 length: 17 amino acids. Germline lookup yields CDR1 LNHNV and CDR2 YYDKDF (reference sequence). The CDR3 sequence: CATSRPRGGPKTGELFF. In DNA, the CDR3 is TGTGCCACCAGCAGACCTAGGGGGGGACCGAAAACCGGGGAGCTGTTTTTT.

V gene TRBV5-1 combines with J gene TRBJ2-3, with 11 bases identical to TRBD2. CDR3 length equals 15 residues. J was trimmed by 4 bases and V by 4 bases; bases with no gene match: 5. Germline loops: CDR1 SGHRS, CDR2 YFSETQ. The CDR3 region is CASSPTSGRPDTQYF. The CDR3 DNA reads TGCGCCAGCAGCCCCACTAGCGGGAGACCAGATACGCAGTATTTT.

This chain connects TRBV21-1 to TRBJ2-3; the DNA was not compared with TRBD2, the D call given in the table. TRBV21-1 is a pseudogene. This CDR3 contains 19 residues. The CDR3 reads CASSKDFGTRRDPTDTQYF. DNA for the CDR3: TGTGCCAGCAGCAAAGACTTTGGCACACGGCGGGACCCCACAGATACGCAGTATTTT.

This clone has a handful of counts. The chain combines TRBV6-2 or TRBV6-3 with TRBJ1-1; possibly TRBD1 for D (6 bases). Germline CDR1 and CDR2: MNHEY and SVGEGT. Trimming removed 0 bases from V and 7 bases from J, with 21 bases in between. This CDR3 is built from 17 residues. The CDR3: CASSYSLGGAESYEAFF. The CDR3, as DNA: TGTGCCAGCAGTTACTCGTTGGGGGGGGCAGAATCCTATGAAGCTTTCTTT.

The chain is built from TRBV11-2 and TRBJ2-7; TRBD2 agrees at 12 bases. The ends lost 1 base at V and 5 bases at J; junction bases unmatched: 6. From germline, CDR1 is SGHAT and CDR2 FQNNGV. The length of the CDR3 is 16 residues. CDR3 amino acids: CASSLATSGSYNEQYF. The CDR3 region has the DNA TGTGCCAGCAGCTTAGCGACTAGCGGGAGCTACAACGAGCAGTACTTC.